A single sample is the source of the 4 T cell receptor beta chains below, sequenced in a study of memory B cells and T cells in multiple sclerosis. This table comes from immunoSEQ multiplex PCR, and its TCRdb copy is limited to in-frame clones, with some not included. The table shows about 14,000 clones, with more than 65% occurring only once. Sample: memory (CD45RO+) CD4+ T cells from blood. The receptors were gathered from a human donor with multiple sclerosis.

The chain links TRBV9 to TRBJ1-3, with 9 bases aligning to TRBD1. Unmatched junction bases numbered 10, after V lost 3 bases and J lost 6 bases. The CDR3 consists of 16 residues. CDR1 and CDR2 from the germline V gene are SGDLS and YYNGEE. CDR3 sequence (DNA): TGTGCCAGCAGCGGGCTGGGACAGGGAGGACAAAACACCATATATTTT. This gives the protein CASSGLGQGGQNTIYF.

J is TRBJ2-3 and V is TRBV7-3, with TRBD1 matching 10 bases. Looked up from germline, CDR1 is SGHTA and CDR2 is FQGTGA. This CDR3 contains 15 residues. The trim removed 1 base at V and 4 bases at J, leaving 2 bases unmatched. CDR3 protein: CASSLSGTGADTQYF. CDR3 bases: TGTGCCAGCAGCTTAAGCGGGACAGGGGCAGATACGCAGTATTTT.

The chain employs TRBV5-1 and TRBJ1-1; D unclear. Germline CDR1 reads SGHRS; CDR2 reads YFSETQ. This CDR3 contains 14 residues. Trimming removed 4 bases from V and 1 base from J, with 11 bases in between. CDR3 protein: CASSRGRWNTEAFF. In DNA, the CDR3 is TGCGCCAGCAGCCGCGGGCGCTGGAACACTGAAGCTTTCTTT.

The genes are TRBV4-1 and TRBJ2-7; TRBD2 matches at 12 bases. The CDR3 sequence is 17 residues long. The V gene's germline CDR1 is MGHRA and CDR2 YSYEKL. V lost 0 bases, J lost 2 bases, and 5 bases stayed unmatched. The CDR3 loop is CASSQDGLAGGPYEQYF. DNA for the CDR3: TGCGCCAGCAGCCAAGATGGGCTAGCGGGAGGGCCCTACGAGCAGTACTTC.